The sequence of this T cell receptor (beta chain) was determined in a study of T cell responses to AZD1222 COVID-19 vaccine. Study outcomes and limitations: Just a handful of AZD1222 recipients were seropositive at baseline. Spike-wide coverage was observed for vaccine-associated CD4 TCRs, with dominant responses at 160-218 and 743-854. Nearly half of spike-specific TCRs reportedly go after variant regions that carry no mutations.

Generated by immunoSEQ multiplex PCR, the TCRdb table keeps only in-frame clones and is missing some. The repertoire holds 120,000 to 150,000 clones, around nine tenths seen once, with 2.8% in the top ten. This clone ranks as medium-sized (0.01 to 0.1%). Its antigen is undetermined. Trimming left V 8 bases short and J 0 bases short, with 8 bases between. CDR1 is SGHTA, CDR2 FQGTGA, per germline. The CDR3 contains 13 residues. The starting material was peripheral blood, obtained on day 0 of MenACWY control vaccination. V and J are TRBV7-3 and TRBJ2-1; unclear D gene. The sequence was collected from an adult in good health. CDR3 bases: TGTGCCAGCGCCTTGAGCTCCTACAATGAGCAGTTCTTC. Its protein product is CASALSSYNEQFF.